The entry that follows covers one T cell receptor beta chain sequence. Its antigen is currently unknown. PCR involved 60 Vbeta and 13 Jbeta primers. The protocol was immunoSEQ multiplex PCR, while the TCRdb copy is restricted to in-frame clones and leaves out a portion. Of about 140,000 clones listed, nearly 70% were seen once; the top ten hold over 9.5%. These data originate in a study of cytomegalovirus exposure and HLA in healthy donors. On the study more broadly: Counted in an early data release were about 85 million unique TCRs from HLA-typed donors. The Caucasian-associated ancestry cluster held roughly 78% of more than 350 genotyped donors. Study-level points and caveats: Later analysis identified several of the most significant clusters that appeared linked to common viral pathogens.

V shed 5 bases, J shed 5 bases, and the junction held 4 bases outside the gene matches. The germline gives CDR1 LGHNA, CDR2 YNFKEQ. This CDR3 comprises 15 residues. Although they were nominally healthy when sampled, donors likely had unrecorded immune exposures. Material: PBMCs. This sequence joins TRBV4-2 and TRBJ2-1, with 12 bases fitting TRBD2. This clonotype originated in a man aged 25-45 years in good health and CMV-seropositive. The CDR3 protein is CASSYRLAGDNEQFF. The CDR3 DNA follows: TGTGCCAGCAGCTACAGACTAGCGGGGGACAATGAGCAGTTCTTC.